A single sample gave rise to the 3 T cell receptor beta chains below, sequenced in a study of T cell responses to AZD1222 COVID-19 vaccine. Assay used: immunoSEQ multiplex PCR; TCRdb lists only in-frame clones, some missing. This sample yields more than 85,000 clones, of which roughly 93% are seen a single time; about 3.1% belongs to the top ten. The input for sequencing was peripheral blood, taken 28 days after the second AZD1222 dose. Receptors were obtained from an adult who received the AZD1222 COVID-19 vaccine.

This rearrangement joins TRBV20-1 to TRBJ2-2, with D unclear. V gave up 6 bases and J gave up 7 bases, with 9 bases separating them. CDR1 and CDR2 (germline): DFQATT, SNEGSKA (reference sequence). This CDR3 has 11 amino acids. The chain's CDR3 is CSAGDGGELFF. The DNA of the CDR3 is TGCAGTGCAGGCGACGGCGGGGAGCTGTTTTTT.

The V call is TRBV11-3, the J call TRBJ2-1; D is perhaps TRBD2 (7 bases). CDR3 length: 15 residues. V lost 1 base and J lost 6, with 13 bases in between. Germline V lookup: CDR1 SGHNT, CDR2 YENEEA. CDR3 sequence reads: CASSLGGGGGNEQFF. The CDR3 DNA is TGTGCCAGCAGCTTAGGTGGGGGAGGGGGCAATGAGCAGTTCTTC.

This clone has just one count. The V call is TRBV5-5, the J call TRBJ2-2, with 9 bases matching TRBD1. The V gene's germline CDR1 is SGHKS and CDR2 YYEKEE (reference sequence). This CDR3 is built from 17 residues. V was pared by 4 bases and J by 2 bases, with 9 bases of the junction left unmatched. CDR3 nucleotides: TGTGCCAGCAGCACCAGGGGGACAGGGACCAACACCGGGGAGCTGTTTTTT. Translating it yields CASSTRGTGTNTGELFF. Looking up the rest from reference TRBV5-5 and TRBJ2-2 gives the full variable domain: DAGVTQSPTHLIKTRGQQVTLRCSPISGHKSVSWYQQVLGQGPQFIFQYYEKEERGRGNFPDRFSARQFPNYSSELNVNALLLGDSALYLCASSTRGTGTNTGELFFGEGSRLTVL.